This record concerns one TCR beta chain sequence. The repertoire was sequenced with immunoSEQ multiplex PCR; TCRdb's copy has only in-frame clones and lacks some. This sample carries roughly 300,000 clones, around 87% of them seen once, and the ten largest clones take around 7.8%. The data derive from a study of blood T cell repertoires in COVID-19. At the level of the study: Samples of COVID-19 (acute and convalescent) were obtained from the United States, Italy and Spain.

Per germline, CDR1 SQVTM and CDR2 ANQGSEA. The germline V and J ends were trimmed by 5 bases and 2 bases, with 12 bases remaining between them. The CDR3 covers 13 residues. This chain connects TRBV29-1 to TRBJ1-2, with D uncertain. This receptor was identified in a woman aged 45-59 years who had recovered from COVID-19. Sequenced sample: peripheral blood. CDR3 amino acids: CSVTFQVNYGYTF. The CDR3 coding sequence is TGCAGCGTTACTTTCCAGGTGAACTATGGCTACACCTTC.